These 5 T cell receptor beta chains share one sample of origin, sequenced in a study of blood T cells in healthy people across ages. Through a sample-barcoded 5' primer and a J-beta primer mix, a second PCR was run for roughly 6 to 12 cycles. One entry per CDR3 protein results from TCRdb running MiXCR on the 5' RACE reads. The sample comprises 600,000 to 800,000 distinct CDR3 sequences, more than 20% of which are singletons, and 3.5% to 4% rests with the top ten. Sequenced sample: blood. These receptors were collected from a man in his sixties or seventies in good health.

The V and J genes are TRBV4-1 and TRBJ2-4; D tentatively reads TRBD1 or TRBD2 (5 bases each). With 0 bases removed from V and 9 bases from J, the gap between germline ends came to 12 bases. Germline CDR1 and CDR2: MGHRA and YSYEKL. There are 14 residues in the CDR3. The CDR3 is CASSQDEGTAIQYF. In DNA, the CDR3 is TGCGCCAGCAGCCAAGATGAGGGGACGGCCATTCAGTACTTC.

V is TRBV29-1 and J is TRBJ2-3; 9 bases match TRBD2. The junction had 7 bases not matched to a gene; V was cut back by 6 bases and J by 0 bases. This CDR3 has 15 residues. Germline values: CDR1 SQVTM, CDR2 ANQGSEA. The DNA for the CDR3 is TGCAGCGTGCAAGGACTAGCGACTAGCACAGATACGCAGTATTTT. Its translation: CSVQGLATSTDTQYF.

Worth noting for this clonotype: One junction end does not reproduce the germline sequence, and a read error may be involved. This chain uses TRBV3-1 with TRBJ2-2, with a tentative D call TRBD2 (6 bases). CDR1 is LGHDT and CDR2 is YNNKEL in the germline V gene (reference sequence). The CDR3 extends over 16 amino acids. The CDR3 reads CASSQGGGTSTGGLFF. The CDR3 DNA follows: TGTGCCAGCAGCCAAGGCGGTGGGACGTCGACCGGGGGGCTGTTTTTT.

Written as DNA, the CDR3 is TGTGCCAGCAGCTTGGGACAGTCCTATAGCAATCAGCCCCAGCATTTT. Translating gives CASSLGQSYSNQPQHF. The rearrangement joins TRBV7-2 to TRBJ1-5; 7 bases map to TRBD1. V lost 3 bases, J lost 0 bases, and 5 bases stayed unmatched. Per germline, CDR1 SGHTA and CDR2 FQGNSA. This CDR3 has 16 residues.

The genes are TRBV20-1 and TRBJ2-3, with D perhaps matching TRBD2 (6 bases). V lost 3 bases and J 6 bases, leaving 16 bases between the germline ends. CDR1 is DFQATT and CDR2 is SNEGSKA in the germline V gene (reference sequence). This CDR3 has 14 residues. The CDR3, as DNA: TGCAGTGCTAGGGATCGGGGACTGTTGGATACGCAGTATTTT. Protein product: CSARDRGLLDTQYF.